The present TCR beta chain was sequenced within a study of T-cell reconstitution after alpha-beta-depleted transplantation in children. Study results and limitations: The study traced high day-60 TCRbeta diversity in some patients to surviving recipient T cells and thymic progenitors. About two months after transplant, alpha-beta T cells reportedly came from several hundred expanded graft clones. Counts and diversity of T cells one year after transplant came mostly from newly produced T cells.

Germline assignment: CDR1 MNHNS and CDR2 SASEGT. The CDR3 is 13 amino acids. Deletions cut 7 bases from V and 7 bases from J, with 15 bases between. This clonotype was found a few times. Its antigen is as yet unknown. TCRbeta library preparation incorporated unique molecular identifiers. TCRdb analysed the PCR reads with MiXCR anew, one entry per CDR3 protein. Of about 580,000 distinct CDR3 sequences in the sample, more than 20% were seen once. The chain employs TRBV6-1 and TRBJ2-3, with TRBD1 as a possible D gene (6 bases). This material consisted of PBMCs, taken before TCRalphabeta/CD19-depleted stem cell transplant. This receptor was identified in a boy under two years old with Wiskott-Aldrich syndrome, due to receive a stem cell transplant. The CDR3 bases are TGTGCCAGCACTCACAATCAGGGGAATACGCAGTATTTT. Translation: CASTHNQGNTQYF.